Following are 19 T cell receptor beta chains from one sample sequenced in a study of Ad26.COV2.S vaccination and SARS-CoV-2 variants. As for treatment: about 20 received Ad26.COV2.S at low or high dose, single or two shots; a few received placebo; per-sample allocation not given. After the first vaccine or placebo injection, samples were drawn on day 63. The method was immunoSEQ multiplex PCR; TCRdb's version includes in-frame clones alone and lacks a portion of them. The repertoire holds about 480,000 clones, with around 88% as singletons. Specimen: peripheral blood, collected in a trial of Ad26.COV2.S vaccine versus placebo. The source is a person between 18 and 59 years old who received the Ad26.COV2.S COVID-19 vaccine or a placebo.

The rearrangement uses TRBV3-1 (or the pseudogene TRBV3-2) and TRBJ1-4; a possible D gene is TRBD1 (5 bases). V gave up 0 bases and J gave up 0 bases, with 17 bases separating them. The CDR3 spans 19 residues. CDR1 LGHDT and CDR2 YNNKEL come from the germline V gene (reference sequence). The CDR3 nucleotides read TGTGCCAGCAGCCAAGATATCCGGGACTTACGTTCAACTAATGAAAAACTGTTTTTT. This sequence encodes CASSQDIRDLRSTNEKLFF.

The chain uses TRBV4-2 and TRBJ2-2, with D maybe TRBD2 (5 bases). V was shortened by 0 bases and J by 5 bases, with 7 bases between the two germline ends. The germline V gene has CDR1 LGHNA and CDR2 YNFKEQ. This CDR3 is 14 amino acids long. The CDR3 DNA is TGTGCCAGCAGCCAAGAAACGGGGACCGGGGAGCTGTTTTTT. Encoded protein: CASSQETGTGELFF.

The V gene is TRBV7-2, the J gene TRBJ2-1; D not certain. This CDR3 is 14 amino acids long. V was shortened by 2 bases and J by 15 bases, with 20 bases between the two germline ends. Germline V CDR1 and CDR2: SGHTA, FQGNSA. The DNA of the CDR3 is TGTGCCAGCAGCTTAAGTCTTCCGGCTACCATTTGGTTCTTC. Protein product: CASSLSLPATIWFF.

This chain joins TRBV28 and TRBJ2-7; D not resolved. V lost 3 bases to trimming and J lost 5 bases, with 5 bases between them. CDR3 length: 11 residues. CDR1 is MDHEN and CDR2 is SYDVKM in the germline V gene. This chain's CDR3 is CASSLVDEQYF. CDR3 DNA sequence: TGTGCCAGCAGTTTGGTAGACGAGCAGTACTTC.

This clone was counted only a few times. The gene calls are TRBV28 and TRBJ1-2; no firm D call. The germline V and J ends were trimmed by 6 bases and 5 bases, with 13 bases remaining between them. CDR1 and CDR2 from the germline V gene are MDHEN and SYDVKM. There are 13 residues in the CDR3. DNA of the CDR3: TGTGCCAGCAGCTATGCGAGGGCATATGGCTACACCTTC. It is translated as CASSYARAYGYTF.

This clone was seen many times. The chain combines TRBV27 with TRBJ2-3; 9 bases are shared with TRBD2. The CDR3 is 16 residues long. The junction had 4 bases not matched to a gene; V was cut back by 1 base and J by 2 bases. Looked up from germline, CDR1 is MNHEY and CDR2 is SMNVEV (reference sequence). Here the CDR3 reads CASSLFAGGTTDTQYF. The CDR3 DNA reads as TGTGCCAGCAGTTTATTCGCGGGAGGGACCACAGATACGCAGTATTTT.

The chain combines TRBV25-1 with TRBJ1-2; 12 bases fit TRBD1. This CDR3 is 16 amino acids long. The germline gives CDR1 MGHDK, CDR2 SYGVNS. The trim removed 4 bases at V and 6 bases at J, leaving 9 bases unmatched. The CDR3 bases are TGTGCCAGCAGTGCCACCGGGACAGGGGGCGAGGATGGCTACACCTTC. This codes for CASSATGTGGEDGYTF.

The chain uses TRBV7-7 and TRBJ2-1; 7 nucleotides line up with TRBD1. This CDR3 has 16 residues. Trimming took 3 bases from V and 1 from J; bases not matched to a gene: 6. CDR1 and CDR2 (germline): SSHAT, FNYEAQ (reference sequence). The CDR3, as DNA: TGTGCCAGCAGCTTGGGGACAGCCTTATCCTACAATGAGCAGTTCTTC. The encoded protein is CASSLGTALSYNEQFF.

This clone came up once. V and J are TRBV7-9 and TRBJ1-6; D gene ambiguous. This CDR3 is 15 amino acids long. V gave up 5 bases and J gave up 8 bases, with 16 bases separating them. Germline V gives CDR1 SEHNR, CDR2 FQNEAQ (reference sequence). CDR3 nucleotide sequence: TGTGCCAGCAGCGACGACGCGGCGCGGCATTCACCCCTCCACTTT. Residues: CASSDDAARHSPLHF.

The rearrangement joins TRBV28 to TRBJ2-1; TRBD2 matches 7 bases. After removal of 5 bases from V and 4 bases from J, the junction contained 17 bases not matched to a gene. The CDR3 has 18 amino acids. The germline V gene has CDR1 MDHEN and CDR2 SYDVKM. The CDR3 loop is CASSPVRGGSGRYNEQFF. The CDR3 bases are TGTGCCAGCAGTCCCGTGAGGGGCGGGAGTGGGCGATACAATGAGCAGTTCTTC.

This sequence joins TRBV27 and TRBJ2-1; 12 bases are shared with TRBD2. Per the germline V gene, CDR1 is MNHEY and CDR2 is SMNVEV (reference sequence). The CDR3 has 17 residues. Trimming took 5 bases from V and 8 from J; bases not matched to a gene: 13. The chain's CDR3 is CASSARSGLAGRYEQFF. CDR3 DNA sequence: TGTGCCAGCAGTGCACGCTCAGGACTAGCGGGAAGGTATGAGCAGTTCTTC.

This clone showed up just a few times. This rearrangement joins TRBV7-2 to TRBJ1-5, with D perhaps matching TRBD1 (5 bases). The germline CDR1 and CDR2 sequences are SGHTA and FQGNSA. V lost 0 bases and J 3 bases, leaving 9 bases between the germline ends. This CDR3 comprises 15 residues. CDR3 nucleotide sequence: TGTGCCAGCAGCTTAGCGGGGGGTTACAATCAGCCCCAGCATTTT. It codes for CASSLAGGYNQPQHF.

The genes are TRBV9 and TRBJ2-3; D remains ambiguous. Germline V gene lookup returns CDR1 SGDLS and CDR2 YYNGEE. The CDR3 length is 14 residues. V gave up 0 bases and J gave up 2 bases, with 7 bases separating them. For the CDR3, the DNA is TGTGCCAGCAGCGTAGGCAGCTTCACAGATACGCAGTATTTT. Translated, it gives CASSVGSFTDTQYF.

V gene TRBV6-5 combines with J gene TRBJ2-7; a possible D gene is TRBD2 (7 bases). Germline V gene lookup returns CDR1 MNHEY and CDR2 SVGAGI. The CDR3 contains 13 residues. V shed 6 bases and J shed 7 bases, with 16 bases lying between them. The CDR3 spells CASRPGGGIEQYF. CDR3 in DNA: TGTGCCAGCAGGCCGGGGGGCGGAATTGAGCAGTACTTC.

The chain employs TRBV25-1 and TRBJ2-1; D unclear. Germline V CDR1 and CDR2: MGHDK, SYGVNS. V was clipped by 1 base and J by 4 bases, with 17 bases between them. The CDR3 totals 17 residues. The CDR3 DNA sequence: TGTGCCAGCAGTGAATTGCCCCAAGACTTGGGATACAATGAGCAGTTCTTC. It yields the protein CASSELPQDLGYNEQFF. The entire variable domain, with the rest obtained from reference TRBV25-1 and TRBJ2-1, is as follows: EADIYQTPRYLVIGTGKKITLECSQTMGHDKMYWYQQDPGMELHLIHYSYGVNSTEKGDLSSESTVSRIRTEHFPLTLESARPSHTSQYLCASSELPQDLGYNEQFFGPGTRLTVL.

Concerning this clone itself: An end of the junction does not agree with germline; a read error may underlie this. The chain combines TRBV11-1 with TRBJ2-3; the D gene could be TRBD1 or TRBD2 (5 bases each). Germline V gene lookup returns CDR1 SGHAT and CDR2 FQDESV (reference sequence). The CDR3 has 11 residues. The CDR3 bases are TGTGCCAGCAGCTTAGGAGGGACCCTAGGGTTT. Translated: CASSLGGTLGF.

This clone has just one count. This chain joins TRBV2 and TRBJ2-5; D perhaps matches TRBD2 (6 bases). The V gene's germline CDR1 is SNHLY and CDR2 FYNNEI. The CDR3 consists of 15 residues. V was trimmed by 9 bases and J by 1 base, leaving 18 bases between them. Here the CDR3 reads CASGTRGLTQETQYF. The CDR3 DNA reads as TGTGCCAGTGGGACTCGCGGATTAACCCAAGAGACCCAGTACTTC.

The J gene is TRBJ2-2, the V gene TRBV7-2, with a tentative D call TRBD2 (6 bases). V gave up 4 bases and J gave up 4 bases, with 13 bases separating them. The CDR3 length is 15 residues. CDR1 is SGHTA, CDR2 FQGNSA, per germline. Here the CDR3 DNA reads TGTGCCAGCAGCTCAGAAGGAGGGACCACCGGGGAGCTGTTTTTT. It codes for CASSSEGGTTGELFF. Based on the CDR3 plus reference TRBV7-2 and TRBJ2-2, the full variable domain is GAGVSQSPSNKVTEKGKDVELRCDPISGHTALYWYRQSLGQGLEFLIYFQGNSAPDKSGLPSDRFSAERTGGSVSTLTIQRTQQEDSAVYLCASSSEGGTTGELFFGEGSRLTVL.

The genes are TRBV5-4 and TRBJ1-3; D is unresolved. The V end lost 2 bases, the J end lost 2 bases, and 11 bases lay between the germline ends. Germline V gene sequence: CDR1 SGHNT, CDR2 YYREEE (reference sequence). The CDR3 sequence is 15 residues long. The CDR3 reads CASSLIGRAGNTIYF. CDR3 coding DNA: TGTGCCAGCAGCTTAATTGGGAGAGCTGGAAACACCATATATTTT.